This entry lists 18 T cell receptor beta chains sequenced from one sample in a study of blood T cell repertoires in COVID-19. Only in-frame clones appear in the TCRdb table, and some are missing; sequencing was by immunoSEQ multiplex PCR. The table has around 270,000 clones, 80% to 90% seen once. The sequenced material came from PBMCs or T cells enriched from blood (not recorded which). The source is a young woman who had recovered from COVID-19.

The rearrangement links TRBV27 to TRBJ1-2; 7 nucleotides agree with TRBD1. The V gene's germline CDR1 is MNHEY and CDR2 SMNVEV (reference sequence). V dropped 3 bases and J dropped 1; count of bases not matched to a gene: 8. The CDR3 totals 16 residues. CDR3 region: CASSFLRQGGNYGYTF. DNA of the CDR3: TGTGCCAGCAGTTTCCTACGACAGGGAGGTAACTATGGCTACACCTTC.

The CDR3 sequence: CASSPMGQNYGYTF. The CDR3 DNA follows: TGTGCCAGCAGCCCAATGGGACAGAACTATGGCTACACCTTC. The chain has TRBV14 and TRBJ1-2; 7 bases map to TRBD1. Trimming removed 4 bases from V and 2 bases from J; junction bases left unmatched: 4. Germline CDR1 reads SGHDN; CDR2 reads FVKESK. This CDR3 region has 14 residues.

The chain is built from TRBV7-2 and TRBJ1-2; maybe TRBD1 (5 bases). The CDR3 spans 13 residues. Looked up from germline, CDR1 is SGHTA and CDR2 is FQGNSA. V shed 1 base and J shed 10 bases, with 13 bases lying between them. The CDR3 nucleotides read TGTGCCAGCAGCTTAGGACAGACTGGGTCCTACACCTTC. The encoded protein is CASSLGQTGSYTF. The variable domain in full, completed from reference TRBV7-2 and TRBJ1-2, reads GAGVSQSPSNKVTEKGKDVELRCDPISGHTALYWYRQSLGQGLEFLIYFQGNSAPDKSGLPSDRFSAERTGGSVSTLTIQRTQQEDSAVYLCASSLGQTGSYTFGSGTRLTVV.

This rearrangement joins TRBV29-1 to TRBJ1-1, with 9 bases identical to TRBD1. V lost 6 bases to trimming and J lost 2 bases; unmatched junction nucleotides: 4. Germline V gene data show CDR1 as SQVTM and CDR2 as ANQGSEA. This CDR3 spans 13 amino acids. The CDR3 region is CSVGGQGNTEAFF. The CDR3 bases are TGCAGCGTCGGGGGACAGGGTAACACTGAAGCTTTCTTT. Drawing the rest from reference TRBV29-1 and TRBJ1-1, the complete variable domain is SAVISQKPSRDICQRGTSLTIQCQVDSQVTMMFWYRQQPGQSLTLIATANQGSEATYESGFVIDKFPISRPNLTFSTLTVSNMSPEDSSIYLCSVGGQGNTEAFFGQGTRLTVV.

This clone occurred once. The genes are TRBV6-5 and TRBJ1-2; D ambiguous. This CDR3 comprises 13 residues. Germline V gene sequence: CDR1 MNHEY, CDR2 SVGAGI. Trimming cost V 2 bases and J 4 bases, with 8 bases left between them. The CDR3 loop reads CASSYTSGYGYTF. The CDR3 region has the DNA TGTGCCAGCAGTTACACCTCGGGCTATGGCTACACCTTC.

This clone was detected ten times or more. V is TRBV7-6 and J is TRBJ1-4; the D is unclear. Germline-derived CDR1 and CDR2 are SGHVS and FNYEAQ. The V end was cut by 1 base, the J end by 8 bases, with 17 bases between. CDR3 length equals 16 residues. The CDR3 loop reads CASSLEDGRVGEKLFF. The DNA of the CDR3 is TGTGCCAGCAGCTTAGAGGATGGGCGGGTCGGGGAAAAACTGTTTTTT.

The rearrangement joins TRBV6-5 to TRBJ2-2; 8 bases line up with TRBD1. V lost 6 bases to trimming and J lost 7 bases; unmatched junction nucleotides: 10. Looked up from germline, CDR1 is MNHEY and CDR2 is SVGAGI. The CDR3 sequence is 15 residues long. CDR3 sequence: CASRPLTGGIGELFF. The CDR3 DNA reads TGTGCCAGCAGACCACTAACAGGGGGGATCGGGGAGCTGTTTTTT.

The chain links TRBV30 to TRBJ2-1, with TRBD2 matching over 8 bases. Trimming removed 3 bases from V and 5 bases from J; junction bases left unmatched: 6. Germline CDR1 reads GTSNPN; CDR2 reads SVGIG (reference sequence). The CDR3 is 14 amino acids. This CDR3 reads CAWRTGGVNNEQFF. CDR3 coding DNA: TGTGCCTGGAGAACGGGGGGGGTGAACAATGAGCAGTTCTTC. Full variable domain (outside the CDR3, taken from reference TRBV30 and TRBJ2-1): SQTIHQWPATLVQPVGSPLSLECTVEGTSNPNLYWYRQAAGRGLQLLFYSVGIGQISSEVPQNLSASRPQDRQFILSSKKLLLSDSGFYLCAWRTGGVNNEQFFGPGTRLTVL.

The V gene is TRBV7-2, the J gene TRBJ2-3, with no clear D. The germline V gene has CDR1 SGHTA and CDR2 FQGNSA. Trimming stripped 2 bases from V and 1 base from J, with 13 bases between. The CDR3 is made up of 16 amino acids. CDR3 protein: CASSLFLSAGTDTQYF. The DNA of the CDR3 is TGTGCCAGCAGCTTATTTCTTTCGGCGGGCACAGATACGCAGTATTTT.

This clone appeared once. The chain combines TRBV28 with TRBJ2-7; 13 bases agree with TRBD2. CDR3 length: 17 residues. After removal of 6 bases from V and 7 bases from J, the junction contained 15 bases not matched to a gene. CDR1 and CDR2 from the germline V gene are MDHEN and SYDVKM. The CDR3 DNA reads TGTGCCAGCAGCTCCCCAGAAGGACTAGCGGGAGTGGGAGAGCAGTACTTC. Its translation: CASSSPEGLAGVGEQYF.

This sequence joins TRBV6-5 and TRBJ1-4; 8 bases line up with TRBD1. V lost 6 bases to trimming and J lost 8 bases; unmatched junction nucleotides: 5. This CDR3 comprises 13 residues. CDR1 and CDR2 from the germline V gene are MNHEY and SVGAGI. The CDR3 protein is CASRDRGGEKLFF. CDR3 nucleotide sequence: TGTGCCAGCAGAGACAGGGGAGGGGAAAAACTGTTTTTT.

The chain joins TRBV15 to TRBJ2-3; 9 positions agree with TRBD1. This CDR3 is 16 amino acids long. Looked up from germline, CDR1 is LNHNV and CDR2 is YYDKDF (reference sequence). Trimming removed 4 bases from V and 4 bases from J; junction bases left unmatched: 9. The CDR3 loop reads CATSIKPGQGPDTQYF. The DNA of the CDR3 is TGTGCCACCAGCATTAAACCGGGACAGGGACCAGATACGCAGTATTTT.

The chain recombines TRBV4-1 with TRBJ2-1, with 7 bases fitting TRBD2. Trimming cost V 4 bases and J 0 bases; bases outside gene matches: 3. The CDR3 has 15 amino acids. CDR1 is MGHRA and CDR2 is YSYEKL in the germline V gene. In DNA form, the CDR3 reads TGCGCCAGCAGCCTGCGGGGGAACTCCTACAATGAGCAGTTCTTC. As protein: CASSLRGNSYNEQFF.

This chain connects TRBV10-2 to TRBJ2-3; D remains unclear. Germline values: CDR1 WSHSY, CDR2 SAAADI. V was pared by 7 bases and J by 0 bases, with 2 bases between. The CDR3 loop spans 11 amino acids. CDR3 bases: TGCGCCAGCACTAGCACAGATACGCAGTATTTT. This codes for CASTSTDTQYF.

The V gene is TRBV19, the J gene TRBJ1-5, with 7 bases matching TRBD1. Unmatched junction bases numbered 5, after V lost 3 bases and J lost 3 bases. This CDR3 comprises 15 residues. Looked up from germline, CDR1 is LNHDA and CDR2 is SQIVND (reference sequence). In DNA form, the CDR3 reads TGTGCCAGTAGTATGATGACAGGGAACAATCAGCCCCAGCATTTT. Its translation is CASSMMTGNNQPQHF.

This sequence joins TRBV7-9 and TRBJ2-7; 13 nucleotides line up with TRBD2. The V gene's germline CDR1 is SEHNR and CDR2 FQNEAQ (reference sequence). V was pared by 4 bases and J by 5 bases, with 8 bases of the junction left unmatched. The CDR3 loop spans 16 amino acids. CDR3 in DNA: TGTGCCAGCAGCTCCCCGACTAGCGGGAGGCCCAACGAGCAGTACTTC. As protein: CASSSPTSGRPNEQYF.

The chain carries TRBV9 and TRBJ1-3, with 7 nucleotides matching TRBD1. Trimming cost V 4 bases and J 0 bases; bases outside gene matches: 16. The CDR3 covers 19 residues. The germline V gene encodes CDR1 SGDLS and CDR2 YYNGEE. The CDR3 DNA follows: TGTGCCAGCAGCCCTCGAACGTGGACAGGACTCCCCTCTGGAAACACCATATATTTT. This translates into CASSPRTWTGLPSGNTIYF.

The chain uses TRBV18 and TRBJ2-1; 7 bases match TRBD1. This CDR3 is 16 amino acids long. Germline trimming cut 4 bases from V and 0 bases from J; bases unmatched to any gene: 6. The germline V gene has CDR1 KGHSH and CDR2 LQKENI. This CDR3 is CASSRRTGRSYNEQFF. As DNA, the CDR3 is TGTGCCAGCTCACGTCGGACAGGCCGCTCCTACAATGAGCAGTTCTTC.